These T cell receptor beta chains were read from a single sample in a study of T cell responses to AZD1222 COVID-19 vaccine. Only in-frame clones appear in the TCRdb table, and some are missing; sequencing was by immunoSEQ multiplex PCR. The sample lists some 200,000 clones, about 89% seen once, with 1.5% to 2% in the top ten. This sample comprised peripheral blood, obtained 28 days after the second AZD1222 dose. These receptors were obtained from an adult who received the AZD1222 COVID-19 vaccine. CDR3s include the opening cysteine and the closing phenylalanine or tryptophan. The D gene is left open where the match is weak. Only some rows state a clone size, as once, few, many or a class for expanded clones.

D | J | V | size | DNA | CDR3
. | TRBJ2-1 | TRBV12-2 | . | TGTGCAAGTCGCTTAGGAGGTAGTGGCAGGGTCTCCTACAATGAGCAGTTCTTC | CASRLGGSGRVSYNEQFF
TRBD1 | TRBJ1-1 | TRBV5-1 | . | TGCGCCAGCAGCTTGGGGACAGGGAACACTGAAGCTTTCTTT | CASSLGTGNTEAFF
TRBD1 | TRBJ1-2 | TRBV19 | . | TGTGCCAGTAGGATAGACAGGGCACATGGCTACACCTTC | CASRIDRAHGYTF
. | TRBJ1-1 | TRBV30 | . | TGTGCCTGGAGTTTTACAGGGAGTACTGAAGCTTTCTTT | CAWSFTGSTEAFF
. | TRBJ2-5 | TRBV4-1 | . | TGCGCCAGCAGCCCTGGGCCGACCCAAGAGACCCAGTACTTC | CASSPGPTQETQYF
. | TRBJ1-5 | TRBV30 | . | TGTGCCTGGAGTGTCAGTCACGGCAATCAGCCCCAGCATTTT | CAWSVSHGNQPQHF
. | TRBJ1-5 | TRBV19 | . | TGTGCCACCAACCGTCCAGGAAATCAGCCCCAGCATTTT | CATNRPGNQPQHF
. | TRBJ1-2 | TRBV5-1 | . | TGCGCCAGCAGCTTGAACAGATGGAGCAATTATGGCTACACCTTC | CASSLNRWSNYGYTF
. | TRBJ1-2 | TRBV6-5 | . | TGTGCCAGCAGTTACTCGTGGCGGAACGGGATCTATGGCTACACCTTC | CASSYSWRNGIYGYTF
. | TRBJ1-1 | TRBV29-1 | . | TGCAGCGTGGGGGAACAGGGTGGGGAGTACGGCAAAGCTTTCTTT | CSVGEQGGEYGKAFF
. | TRBJ2-7 | TRBV5-1 | once | TGCGCCAGCAGCTTGGAAGGGGGGCAAGACGAGCAGTACTTC | CASSLEGGQDEQYF
. | TRBJ2-7 | TRBV11-2 | . | TGTGCCAGCAGCGGGAGGCAGGGCCTCTCCTACGAGCAGTACTTC | CASSGRQGLSYEQYF
. | TRBJ1-4 | TRBV5-1 | once | TGCGCCAGCAGCTTGGTGGGCGGAAATGAAAAACTGTTTTTT | CASSLVGGNEKLFF
. | TRBJ2-7 | TRBV20-1 | . | TGCAGTGCTAGTGGCTCTTTTGGGCACGAGCAGTACTTC | CSASGSFGHEQYF
TRBD2 | TRBJ2-2 | TRBV10-1 | few | TGCGCCAGCAGTGGGCTAGCGGGAGGGAACACCGGGGAGCTGTTTTTT | CASSGLAGGNTGELFF
. | TRBJ1-6 | TRBV5-6 | . | TGTGCCAGCAGCATCGGGACGGCGAATTCACCCCTCCACTTT | CASSIGTANSPLHF
. | TRBJ2-5 | TRBV27 | . | TGTGCCAGCAGTTTATTAGGCCCAGGGGGGCCTGAGACCCAGTACTTC | CASSLLGPGGPETQYF
TRBD2 | TRBJ2-3 | TRBV11-1 | . | TGTGCCAGCACCCTTGGGGCGGGAGCTAGGGCAGATACGCAGTATTTT | CASTLGAGARADTQYF
. | TRBJ1-6 | TRBV7-8 | . | TGTGCCAGCAGCCCCAGGGCCTTTCGAAGCTCCTATAATTCACCCCTCCACTTT | CASSPRAFRSSYNSPLHF
. | TRBJ1-1 | TRBV29-1 | few | TGCAGCGTTGTTAGCATGAAGACTGAAGCTTTCTTT | CSVVSMKTEAFF
. | TRBJ2-1 | TRBV7-9 | . | TGTGCCAGCAGCCTGACTAGAGCAAATGAGCAGTTCTTC | CASSLTRANEQFF
TRBD2 | TRBJ2-7 | TRBV6-6 | . | TGTGCCAGCAGTTACCTGGCGGGGGACTCCTACGAGCAGTACTTC | CASSYLAGDSYEQYF
. | TRBJ2-7 | TRBV7-9 | . | TGTGCCAGCAGCTTAGAAGCGACCTTGGGGGAGCAGTACTTC | CASSLEATLGEQYF
TRBD2 | TRBJ2-1 | TRBV6-2/TRBV6-3 | . | TGTGCCAGCAGTTTCACTAGCGGTCTTAGGGATGAGCAGTTCTTC | CASSFTSGLRDEQFF
TRBD2 | TRBJ2-3 | TRBV5-4 | . | TGTGCCAGCAGCTTGCGACTAGCGGGAGCCTCAGATACGCAGTATTTT | CASSLRLAGASDTQYF
. | TRBJ2-2 | TRBV10-3 | . | TGTGCCATCAGTGAGGCGGATTTCACTGGACGGAACACCGGGGAGCTGTTTTTT | CAISEADFTGRNTGELFF
TRBD2 | TRBJ2-7 | TRBV5-1 | many | TGCGCCAGCAGCCTCCGACTAGCGGGAACCTACGAGCAGTACTTC | CASSLRLAGTYEQYF
. | TRBJ1-2 | TRBV9 | . | TGTGCCAGCAGCGTAGTGTATTTC | CASSVVYF
. | TRBJ2-5 | TRBV6-2/TRBV6-3 | . | TGTGCCAGCAGCCCGCGACTGGGGGGAGAGACCCAGTACTTC | CASSPRLGGETQYF
. | TRBJ1-3 | TRBV11-2 | . | TGTGCCAGCACCCTAGGGGGGAACTCTGGAAACACCATATATTTT | CASTLGGNSGNTIYF
TRBD2 | TRBJ2-7 | TRBV5-4 | . | TGTGCCAGCAGTTTAATTAGCGGGAGGTCCGGGGAGCAGTACTTC | CASSLISGRSGEQYF
TRBD2 | TRBJ2-1 | TRBV7-9 | . | TGTGCCAGCAGCTCAATCTTAAGCGGGGGGGCAGTGAATGAGCAGTTCTTC | CASSSILSGGAVNEQFF
. | TRBJ1-2 | TRBV7-9 | . | TGTGCCAGCAGCTCGGAGGTAGGCGGCTACACCTTC | CASSSEVGGYTF
. | TRBJ2-1 | TRBV19 | . | TGTGCCAGTAGTTCACTCAGCGGTAGCTCCTACAATGAGCAGTTCTTC | CASSSLSGSSYNEQFF
TRBD1 | TRBJ1-2 | TRBV18 | . | TGTGCCAGCTCACCAGGGAACAGGGGGAACTATGGCTACACCTTC | CASSPGNRGNYGYTF
. | TRBJ2-7 | TRBV18 | . | TGTGCCAGCTCACAAAGGGACGGGCAATACGAGCAGTACTTC | CASSQRDGQYEQYF
TRBD1 | TRBJ2-7 | TRBV14 | . | TGTGCCAGCAGCCAGTATTACAGGGGAGAAGAGCAGTACTTC | CASSQYYRGEEQYF
. | TRBJ1-2 | TRBV5-1 | . | TGCGCCAGCAGCAGTAACTATGGCTACACCTTC | CASSSNYGYTF
. | TRBJ2-2 | TRBV5-4 | . | TGTGCCAGCAGCTTGGTGGGATCCGGGGAGCTGTTTTTT | CASSLVGSGELFF
. | TRBJ2-1 | TRBV29-1 | . | TGCAGCGTTGGAAGGGGGGCGAACTACAATGAGCAGTTCTTC | CSVGRGANYNEQFF
. | TRBJ2-4 | TRBV10-1 | . | TGCGCCAGCAGCGGGGTAGGGAACATTCAGTACTTC | CASSGVGNIQYF
. | TRBJ2-1 | TRBV9 | . | TGTGCCAGCAGCGTATTCCCCTATGGGGGGCCGAATGAGCAGTTCTTC | CASSVFPYGGPNEQFF
. | TRBJ2-2 | TRBV7-9 | . | TGTGCCAGCAGCCACAGGGAGGGAAACACCGGGGAGCTGTTTTTT | CASSHREGNTGELFF
. | TRBJ1-1 | TRBV7-3 | . | TGTGCCAGCAGCTTAACCTCAACAGGGAGGGCTTTCTTT | CASSLTSTGRAFF
TRBD1 | TRBJ2-2 | TRBV30 | once | TGTGCCTGGAGGAGACAGGGTTCCACCGGGGAGCTGTTTTTT | CAWRRQGSTGELFF
. | TRBJ2-7 | TRBV7-9 | . | TGTGCCAGCAGCGCGGGGGGCCTGACAGGGGCCCCCTCCTACGAGCAGTACTTC | CASSAGGLTGAPSYEQYF
. | TRBJ1-5 | TRBV7-2 | . | TGTGCCAGCAGCTTAGCCGGGACCGAGAATCAGCCCCAGCATTTT | CASSLAGTENQPQHF
. | TRBJ2-7 | TRBV11-1 | . | TGTGCCAGCAGCCCAAGGTCCCTCTCCTACGAGCAGTACTTC | CASSPRSLSYEQYF
TRBD1 | TRBJ1-6 | TRBV18 | once | TGTGCCAGCTCACAAGACAGGGATAATTCACCCCTCCACTTT | CASSQDRDNSPLHF
. | TRBJ1-1 | TRBV10-3 | . | TGTGCCATCAGTGTTAAGAACACTGAAGCTTTCTTT | CAISVKNTEAFF
TRBD1 | TRBJ2-3 | TRBV18 | . | TGTGCCAGCTCACGAATGGGACAGGGGACAGATACGCAGTATTTT | CASSRMGQGTDTQYF
TRBD1 | TRBJ2-7 | TRBV6-2/TRBV6-3 | once | TGTGCCAGCAGTAGGGGACAGAGCTCCTACGAGCAGTACTTC | CASSRGQSSYEQYF
. | TRBJ1-5 | TRBV4-2 | . | TGTGCCAGCAGCCAAGAGAGGGGCGGATGGGGCAATCAGCCCCAGCATTTT | CASSQERGGWGNQPQHF
TRBD2 | TRBJ2-1 | TRBV10-1 | . | TGCGCCAGCAGTGACGGGACTAGCGGGCGTTACAATGAGCAGTTCTTC | CASSDGTSGRYNEQFF